These 8 T cell receptor beta chains originate from one sample sequenced in a study of T cells in Graves' hyperthyroidism and ophthalmopathy. Amplification yielded TCR beta CDR3 regions, with RNA transcripts as the source. Initially, a first-round RT-PCR of the TCR CDR3 employed the HTBI primer set. TCRdb passed the multiplex PCR reads through MiXCR, listing each CDR3 protein once. The table shows hundreds of thousands of distinct CDR3 sequences, with 35% occurring only once. Source material: blood. Receptors were obtained from a woman in her thirties or forties with Graves' hyperthyroidism.

The chain employs TRBV20-1 and TRBJ1-5; D might be TRBD1 (6 bases). V lost 0 bases and J lost 9, with 27 bases in between. CDR1 and CDR2 from the germline V gene are DFQATT and SNEGSKA (reference sequence). CDR3 length equals 18 residues. The CDR3 reads CSARDTGTPDKVKRPQHF. The CDR3 DNA follows: TGCAGTGCTAGAGATACCGGGACACCTGATAAAGTTAAACGGCCCCAGCATTTT.

This clonotype has only a few counts. The chain is built from TRBV28 and TRBJ1-2, with TRBD1 identical over 7 bases. Germline-derived CDR1 and CDR2 are MDHEN and SYDVKM. This CDR3 spans 11 amino acids. Losses at the gene ends were 10 bases for V and 12 bases for J; bases not matched to a gene: 11. The DNA for the CDR3 is TGTGCCATCAACCGACAGGGTTTCGACACCTTC. This encodes CAINRQGFDTF.

Many counts were recorded for this clonotype. The chain has TRBV10-3 and TRBJ2-2; the match to TRBD1 covers 9 bases. CDR3 length equals 14 residues. Germline V gene sequence: CDR1 ENHRY, CDR2 SYGVKD. J lost 7 bases, V lost 1 base, and 1 base had no gene match. Here the CDR3 reads CAISEWDRDGELFF. CDR3 DNA: TGTGCCATCAGTGAGTGGGACAGGGACGGGGAGCTGTTTTTT.

This clonotype was seen repeatedly, ten times or more. The J gene is TRBJ2-7, the V gene TRBV7-9; D call uncertain. In germline, CDR1 is SEHNR, CDR2 FQNEAQ (reference sequence). This CDR3 region has 12 residues. V was cut by 3 bases and J by 9 bases, with 12 bases left in between. CDR3 DNA: TGTGCCAGCAGCTTTTCCCAGGACCGGCAGTACTTC. Amino acids: CASSFSQDRQYF.

This clonotype was observed at least ten times. The J gene is TRBJ2-5, the V gene TRBV6-5; 7 bases align to TRBD1. The J segment lost 4 bases and the V segment lost 5 bases, leaving 7 bases of the junction unmatched. This CDR3 is built from 14 residues. Germline CDR1 and CDR2: MNHEY and SVGAGI. The CDR3 DNA sequence: TGTGCCAGCAGTCGCTCACAGGGGACAGAGACCCAGTACTTC. Its translation is CASSRSQGTETQYF.

This chain uses TRBV5-1 with TRBJ1-2; D gene uncertain. In germline, CDR1 is SGHRS, CDR2 YFSETQ. V was cut by 1 base and J by 4 bases, with 11 bases left in between. The CDR3 totals 14 residues. CDR3 region: CASSLFPASYGYTF. The DNA of the CDR3 is TGCGCCAGCAGCTTGTTTCCAGCTAGCTATGGCTACACCTTC.

This clonotype was counted ten times or more. The chain's CDR3 is CSAAGGGNTEAFF. The CDR3 coding sequence is TGCAGTGCTGCAGGAGGGGGGAACACTGAAGCTTTCTTT. The J gene is TRBJ1-1, the V gene TRBV20-1; TRBD1 might be the D (6 bases). Trimming shortened V by 5 bases and J by 1 base, and 11 bases separated the two germline ends. This CDR3 comprises 13 residues. Per the germline V gene, CDR1 is DFQATT and CDR2 is SNEGSKA (reference sequence).

This rearrangement joins TRBV4-1 to TRBJ1-1; tentative D call: TRBD1 (5 bases). V was clipped by 5 bases and J by 0 bases, with 13 bases between them. This CDR3 is built from 15 residues. The germline CDR1 and CDR2 sequences are MGHRA and YSYEKL. Here the CDR3 reads CASSDRNVLNTEAFF. The CDR3 coding sequence is TGCGCCAGCAGCGACAGAAATGTCCTGAACACTGAAGCTTTCTTT.